The sequence of this T cell receptor beta chain was determined in a study of blood T cell repertoires in COVID-19. Trimming removed 5 bases from V and 7 bases from J; junction bases left unmatched: 13. This CDR3 is 16 amino acids long. The germline V gene encodes CDR1 SGHTA and CDR2 FQGNSA. Repertoires were generated with immunoSEQ multiplex PCR, while TCRdb's copy carries only in-frame clones and drops some. The table lists about 370,000 clones, approximately 88% of them singletons. Material for sequencing was peripheral blood. The chain couples TRBV7-2 to TRBJ2-1, with TRBD1 matching 8 bases. The TCR comes from a woman under 40 with COVID-19, enrolled during active disease. The chain's CDR3 is CASSVQPGGGQNEQFF. In DNA form, the CDR3 reads TGTGCCAGCAGCGTCCAGCCAGGGGGCGGCCAAAATGAGCAGTTCTTC.